This T cell receptor beta chain was recorded in a study of control samples from healthy donors and cancer patients. Data came from immunoSEQ multiplex PCR; TCRdb stores just in-frame clones and leaves some out. Among about 130,000 clones, about 95% were seen once, and the ten largest hold more than 13%. Germline lookup yields CDR1 LNHDA and CDR2 SQIVND (reference sequence). The CDR3 has 15 residues. The germline V and J ends were trimmed by 3 bases and 6 bases, with 15 bases remaining between them. This clonotype was obtained from a man aged 55 to 70 with colorectal cancer. The sequenced sample was PBMCs. V gene TRBV19 combines with J gene TRBJ1-5; possible D gene TRBD1, 5 bases. The CDR3 is CASSISGRGSQPQHF. Here the CDR3 DNA reads TGTGCCAGTAGTATTTCGGGGCGGGGGAGTCAGCCCCAGCATTTT.